These T cell receptor beta chains were read from a single sample in a study of blood T cell repertoires in COVID-19. Some clones are missing from TCRdb's copy, which holds only in-frame ones; the method was immunoSEQ multiplex PCR. The top ten clones hold roughly 1.1% of a sample with roughly 170,000 clones, 70% to 90% of them seen once. The sequenced sample was peripheral blood. These receptors were taken from a man in his fifties or sixties who had recovered from COVID-19. CDR3s include the opening cysteine and the closing phenylalanine or tryptophan.

>TRBV19
CASSLTRLAGGTQYF
>TRBV5-5
CASSPRGQGATEQYF
>TRBV27
CASGTDNYGYTF
>TRBV7-9
CASSLSAVYNSPLHF
>TRBV10-3
CAINRSSGNTIYF
>TRBV29-1
CSVEETGSYEQYF
>TRBV9
CASSVRSYNEQFF
>TRBV5-1
CASSLGLAGVQETQYF
>TRBV6-4
CASSPRVAGAGGYTQYF
>TRBV3-1/TRBV3-2
CATERFLGSTEAFF
>TRBV18
CASSDGQGANTEAFF
>TRBV7-2
CASNNGRVGDTQYF
>TRBV5-1
CASSLDAGRPYGYTF
>TRBV5-1
CASSGGAGDTEAFF
>TRBV12-3/TRBV12-4
CASTERQFSPLHF
>TRBV2
CASSELPGGNEQFF
>TRBV30
CAWGRAILEQYF
>TRBV1
CTRDRPNTEAFF
>TRBV30
CASGGRYEQYF
>TRBV12-3/TRBV12-4
CASSLSLNTEAFF
>TRBV2
CASIRLAGNSYNEQFF
>TRBV12-5
CASGRQGVSTEAFF